This TCR beta chain was captured in a study of T cells in Graves' hyperthyroidism and ophthalmopathy. Many counts were recorded for this clonotype. The CDR3 totals 13 residues. V gave up 0 bases and J gave up 5 bases, with 7 bases separating them. Per the germline V gene, CDR1 is LNHNV and CDR2 is YYDKDF (reference sequence). RNA transcripts provided the source from which TCR beta CDR3 regions were amplified. First-round RT-PCR targeting the TCR CDR3 was performed with the HTBI primer set. Each CDR3 protein is one row after TCRdb ran MiXCR on the multiplex PCR reads. The data show almost 250,000 distinct CDR3 sequences, approximately 25% seen once.

The chain uses TRBV15 and TRBJ2-5; D gene ambiguous. The sequencing input was blood. The sequence was obtained from a woman aged 40 to 50 with Graves' ophthalmopathy. For the CDR3, the DNA is TGTGCCACCAGCAGAGAATTTATGGAGACCCAGTACTTC. Translated, it gives CATSREFMETQYF.